The 10 T cell receptor beta chains reported below all come from one sample, sequenced in a study of T cells after yellow fever vaccination. TCRdb reanalysed the 5' RACE reads using MiXCR and keeps one entry per CDR3 protein. The sample contains about 320,000 distinct CDR3 sequences, approximately 11% of which appear only once. This sample comprised CD4+ T cells sorted from PBMCs, obtained 45 days after the yellow fever booster vaccination. These TCRs come from a man aged 18-30 years who received the YFV17D yellow fever vaccine.

In its sample, this clonotype was seen a few times. The V call is TRBV4-2, the J call TRBJ2-6; either TRBD1 or TRBD2 may fit D (5 bases each). V lost 0 bases, J lost 1 base, and 19 bases lay in between. The CDR3 contains 20 residues. The germline CDR1 and CDR2 sequences are LGHNA and YNFKEQ. The CDR3, as DNA: TGTGCCAGCAGCCAAGATACGGGGCTTAGAGGAAATTCTGGGGCCAACGTCCTGACTTTC. Encoded protein: CASSQDTGLRGNSGANVLTF.

V usage is TRBV12-3 or TRBV12-4 and J usage is TRBJ1-5; D remains unclear. Trimming took off 6 bases at V and 3 bases at J, with 9 bases between the two ends. This CDR3 contains 13 residues. The CDR3 reads CASRGDDNQPQHF. CDR3 in DNA: TGTGCCAGCAGAGGAGACGACAATCAGCCCCAGCATTTT.

V gene TRBV18 combines with J gene TRBJ2-3, with 8 bases matching TRBD1. The CDR3 spans 16 residues. V dropped 3 bases and J dropped 4; count of bases not matched to a gene: 9. The germline V gene has CDR1 KGHSH and CDR2 LQKENI. CDR3 protein: CASSPPAQGASDTQYF. DNA for the CDR3: TGTGCCAGCTCACCCCCCGCTCAGGGGGCCTCAGATACGCAGTATTTT.

The CDR3 sequence is CASSLEAGTRTDTQYF. The CDR3 region has the DNA TGTGCCAGCAGCTTAGAGGCAGGGACGAGGACAGATACGCAGTATTTT. V and J are TRBV7-2 and TRBJ2-3, with D possibly being TRBD1 or TRBD2 (5 bases each). V was cut by 1 base and J by 3 bases, with 14 bases left in between. This CDR3 comprises 16 residues. CDR1 and CDR2 (germline): SGHTA, FQGNSA.

V gene TRBV20-1 combines with J gene TRBJ2-6; no firm D call. V lost 5 bases and J 0 bases, leaving 5 bases between the germline ends. The CDR3 is 13 residues long. Germline lookup yields CDR1 DFQATT and CDR2 SNEGSKA (reference sequence). The CDR3 DNA reads as TGCAGTGCTCCGCCCTCTGGGGCCAACGTCCTGACTTTC. This translates into CSAPPSGANVLTF.

Only a few counts were recorded for this clonotype. This rearrangement joins TRBV7-2 to TRBJ2-7; 12 bases line up with TRBD2. The CDR3 length is 19 residues. V shed 2 bases, J shed 2 bases, and the junction held 13 bases outside the gene matches. Germline CDR1 is SGHTA and CDR2 is FQGNSA. The CDR3 region has the DNA TGTGCCAGCAGCTTACAATTTCCTAGCGGGGGGGCGGTGACCTACGAGCAGTACTTC. This translates into CASSLQFPSGGAVTYEQYF. Based on the CDR3 plus reference TRBV7-2 and TRBJ2-7, the full variable domain is GAGVSQSPSNKVTEKGKDVELRCDPISGHTALYWYRQSLGQGLEFLIYFQGNSAPDKSGLPSDRFSAERTGGSVSTLTIQRTQQEDSAVYLCASSLQFPSGGAVTYEQYFGPGTRLTVT.

Only a few counts were recorded for this clonotype. V gene TRBV28 combines with J gene TRBJ2-3, with D perhaps TRBD1 (6 bases). This CDR3 comprises 13 residues. V was cut by 6 bases and J by 5 bases, with 12 bases left in between. Looked up from germline, CDR1 is MDHEN and CDR2 is SYDVKM. The CDR3 region has the DNA TGTGCCAGCAGGCTCACAGGGATAGATACGCAGTATTTT. Its translation: CASRLTGIDTQYF.

The CDR3 coding sequence is TGTGCCAGCAGCCGCTTAACCTACGAGCAGTACTTC. It translates to CASSRLTYEQYF. This sequence joins TRBV3-1 and TRBJ2-7, with D hard to call. CDR1 is LGHDT, CDR2 YNNKEL, per germline (reference sequence). V was pared by 4 bases and J by 2 bases, with 6 bases between. This CDR3 is 12 amino acids long.

The chain employs TRBV19 and TRBJ2-5; no reliable D call. V gave up 5 bases and J gave up 3 bases, with 7 bases separating them. CDR3 length: 12 residues. Germline V lookup: CDR1 LNHDA, CDR2 SQIVND (reference sequence). The CDR3 region has the DNA TGTGCCAGTAGTCCCAGTAAAGAGACCCAGTACTTC. Protein sequence: CASSPSKETQYF.

The chain recombines TRBV7-2 with TRBJ1-5, with D unclear. The V gene's germline CDR1 is SGHTA and CDR2 FQGNSA. The CDR3 sequence is 13 residues long. Trimming pared 2 bases from V and 7 bases from J, leaving 9 bases between. The CDR3 loop is CASSLIVGQPQHF. Here the CDR3 DNA reads TGTGCCAGCAGCTTAATTGTCGGCCAGCCCCAGCATTTT.